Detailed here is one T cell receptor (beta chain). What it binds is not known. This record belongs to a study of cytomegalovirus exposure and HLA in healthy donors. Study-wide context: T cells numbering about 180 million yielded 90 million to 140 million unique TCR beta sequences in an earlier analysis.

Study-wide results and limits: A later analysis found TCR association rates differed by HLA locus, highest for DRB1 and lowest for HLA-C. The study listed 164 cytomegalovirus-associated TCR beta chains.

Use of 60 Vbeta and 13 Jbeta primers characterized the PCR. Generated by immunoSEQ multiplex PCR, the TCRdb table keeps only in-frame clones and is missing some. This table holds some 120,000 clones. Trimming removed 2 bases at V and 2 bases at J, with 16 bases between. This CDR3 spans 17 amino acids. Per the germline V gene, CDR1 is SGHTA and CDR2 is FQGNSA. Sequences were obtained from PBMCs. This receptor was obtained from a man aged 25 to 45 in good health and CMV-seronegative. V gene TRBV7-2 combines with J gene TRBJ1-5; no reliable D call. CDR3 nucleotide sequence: TGTGCCAGCAGCTTAAAGAGCGCAGTCAATGGCAATCAGCCCCAGCATTTT. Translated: CASSLKSAVNGNQPQHF. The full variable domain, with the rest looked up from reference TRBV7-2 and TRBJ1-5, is GAGVSQSPSNKVTEKGKDVELRCDPISGHTALYWYRQSLGQGLEFLIYFQGNSAPDKSGLPSDRFSAERTGGSVSTLTIQRTQQEDSAVYLCASSLKSAVNGNQPQHFGDGTRLSIL.